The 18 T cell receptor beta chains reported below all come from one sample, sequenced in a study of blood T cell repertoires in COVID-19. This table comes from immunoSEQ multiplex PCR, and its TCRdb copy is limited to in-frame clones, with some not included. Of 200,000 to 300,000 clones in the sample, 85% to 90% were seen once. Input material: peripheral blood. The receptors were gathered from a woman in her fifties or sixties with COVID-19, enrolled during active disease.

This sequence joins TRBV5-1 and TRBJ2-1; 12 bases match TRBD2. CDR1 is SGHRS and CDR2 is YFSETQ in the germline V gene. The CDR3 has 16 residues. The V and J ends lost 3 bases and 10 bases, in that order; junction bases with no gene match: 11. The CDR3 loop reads CASSSNSRTSGTEQFF. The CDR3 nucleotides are TGCGCCAGCAGCTCGAATTCTCGGACTAGCGGGACAGAGCAGTTCTTC. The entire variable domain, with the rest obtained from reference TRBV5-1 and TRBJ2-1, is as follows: KAGVTQTPRYLIKTRGQQVTLSCSPISGHRSVSWYQQTPGQGLQFLFEYFSETQRNKGNFPGRFSGRQFSNSRSEMNVSTLELGDSALYLCASSSNSRTSGTEQFFGPGTRLTVL.

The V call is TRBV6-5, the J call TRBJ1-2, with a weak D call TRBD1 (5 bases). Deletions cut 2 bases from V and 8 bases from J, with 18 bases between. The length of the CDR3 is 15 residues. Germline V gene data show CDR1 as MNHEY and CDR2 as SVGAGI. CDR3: CASSYELTVPWGYTF. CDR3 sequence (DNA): TGTGCCAGCAGTTACGAACTGACAGTTCCCTGGGGCTACACCTTC.

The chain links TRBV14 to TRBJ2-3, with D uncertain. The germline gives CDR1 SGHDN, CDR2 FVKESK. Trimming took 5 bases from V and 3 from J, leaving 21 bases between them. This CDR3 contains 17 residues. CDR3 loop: CASSYNKKTDPTDTQYF. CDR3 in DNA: TGTGCCAGCAGCTATAACAAGAAAACAGACCCAACAGATACGCAGTATTTT. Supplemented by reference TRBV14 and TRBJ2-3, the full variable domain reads EAGVTQFPSHSVIEKGQTVTLRCDPISGHDNLYWYRRVMGKEIKFLLHFVKESKQDESGMPNNRFLAERTGGTYSTLKVQPAELEDSGVYFCASSYNKKTDPTDTQYFGPGTRLTVL.

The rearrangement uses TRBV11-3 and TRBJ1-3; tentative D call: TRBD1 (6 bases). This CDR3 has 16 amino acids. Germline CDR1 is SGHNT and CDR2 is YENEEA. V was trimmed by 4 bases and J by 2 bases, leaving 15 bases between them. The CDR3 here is CASSSSTGGAGNTIYF. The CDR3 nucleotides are TGTGCCAGCAGCTCATCGACAGGCGGAGCTGGAAACACCATATATTTT.

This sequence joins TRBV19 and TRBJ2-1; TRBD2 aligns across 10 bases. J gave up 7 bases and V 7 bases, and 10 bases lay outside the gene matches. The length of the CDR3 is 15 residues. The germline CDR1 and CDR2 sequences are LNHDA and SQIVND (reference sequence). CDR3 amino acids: CASMIPAGGRNEQFF. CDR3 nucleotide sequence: TGTGCCAGTATGATCCCAGCGGGAGGGCGTAATGAGCAGTTCTTC.

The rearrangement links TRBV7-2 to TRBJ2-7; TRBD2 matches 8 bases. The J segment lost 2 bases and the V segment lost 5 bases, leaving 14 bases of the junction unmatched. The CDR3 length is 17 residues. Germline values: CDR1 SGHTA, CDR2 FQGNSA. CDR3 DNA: TGTGCCAGCAGCCTATACCATACTAGCGGACTCCCCTACGAGCAGTACTTC. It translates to CASSLYHTSGLPYEQYF.

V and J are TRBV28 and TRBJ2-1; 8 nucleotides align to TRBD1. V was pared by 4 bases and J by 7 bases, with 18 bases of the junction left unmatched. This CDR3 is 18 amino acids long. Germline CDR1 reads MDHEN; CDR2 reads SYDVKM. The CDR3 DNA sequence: TGTGCCAGCAGTTCGACAGGGGATCTTTTCCGGGGGCTAAATGAGCAGTTCTTC. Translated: CASSSTGDLFRGLNEQFF.

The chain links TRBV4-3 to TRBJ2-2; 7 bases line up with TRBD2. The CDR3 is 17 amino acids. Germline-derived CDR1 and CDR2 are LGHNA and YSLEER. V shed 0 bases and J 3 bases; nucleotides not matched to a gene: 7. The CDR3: CASSQDAASGYTGELFF. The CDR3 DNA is TGCGCCAGCAGCCAAGATGCGGCTAGCGGCTACACCGGGGAGCTGTTTTTT.

CDR3 region: CASSRVGRDIQYF. Written as DNA, the CDR3 is TGCGCCAGCAGCCGCGTTGGCAGGGACATTCAGTACTTC. This chain links TRBV4-1 with TRBJ2-4; possibly TRBD1 for D (5 bases). V lost 4 bases, J lost 8 bases, and 12 bases lay in between. The CDR3 is 13 amino acids. Germline V gene lookup returns CDR1 MGHRA and CDR2 YSYEKL.

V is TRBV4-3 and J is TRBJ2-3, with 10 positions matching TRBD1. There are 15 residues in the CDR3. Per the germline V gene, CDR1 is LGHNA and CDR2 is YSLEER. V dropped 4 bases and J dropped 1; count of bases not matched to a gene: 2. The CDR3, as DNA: TGCGCCAGCAGCCCCGGGACAGGGGGCACAGATACGCAGTATTTT. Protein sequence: CASSPGTGGTDTQYF.

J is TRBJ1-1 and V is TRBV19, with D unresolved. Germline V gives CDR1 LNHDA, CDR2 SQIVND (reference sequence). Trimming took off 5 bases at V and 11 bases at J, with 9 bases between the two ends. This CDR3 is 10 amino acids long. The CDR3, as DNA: TGTGCCAGTAGTTCGAGAGGGGCTTTCTTT. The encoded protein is CASSSRGAFF.

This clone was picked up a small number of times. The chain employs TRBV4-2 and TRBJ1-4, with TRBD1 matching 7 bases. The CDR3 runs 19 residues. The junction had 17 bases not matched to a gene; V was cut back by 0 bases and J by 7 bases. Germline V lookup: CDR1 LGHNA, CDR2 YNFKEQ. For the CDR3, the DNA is TGTGCCAGCAGCCAAGATGGGGTAGGTTATGGACAGGCGGTTGAAAAACTGTTTTTT. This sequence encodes CASSQDGVGYGQAVEKLFF.

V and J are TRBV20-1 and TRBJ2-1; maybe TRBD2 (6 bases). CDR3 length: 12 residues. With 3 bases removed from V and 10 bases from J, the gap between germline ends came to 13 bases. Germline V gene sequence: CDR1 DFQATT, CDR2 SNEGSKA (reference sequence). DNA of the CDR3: TGCAGTGCTAGTACCGGGACTCGAGAGCAGTTCTTC. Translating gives CSASTGTREQFF.

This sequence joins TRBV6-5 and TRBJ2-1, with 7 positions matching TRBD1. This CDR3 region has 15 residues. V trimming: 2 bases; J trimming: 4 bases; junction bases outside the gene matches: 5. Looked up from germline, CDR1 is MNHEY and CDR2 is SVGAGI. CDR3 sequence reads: CASSYRGQGYNEQFF. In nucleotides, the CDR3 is TGTGCCAGCAGTTACAGGGGGCAGGGATACAATGAGCAGTTCTTC.

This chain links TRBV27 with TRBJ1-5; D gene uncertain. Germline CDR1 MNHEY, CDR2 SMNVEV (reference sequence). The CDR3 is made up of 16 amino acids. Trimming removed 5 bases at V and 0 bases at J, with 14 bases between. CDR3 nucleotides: TGTGCCAGCAGTCCCGTGAACGGGTATAGCAATCAGCCCCAGCATTTT. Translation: CASSPVNGYSNQPQHF.

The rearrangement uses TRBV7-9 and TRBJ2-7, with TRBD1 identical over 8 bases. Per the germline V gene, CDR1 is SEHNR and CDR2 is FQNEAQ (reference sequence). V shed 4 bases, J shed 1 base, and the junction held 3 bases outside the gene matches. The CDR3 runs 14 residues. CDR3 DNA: TGTGCCAGCAGCTCCTGGACAGGGTCCTACGAGCAGTACTTC. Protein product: CASSSWTGSYEQYF.

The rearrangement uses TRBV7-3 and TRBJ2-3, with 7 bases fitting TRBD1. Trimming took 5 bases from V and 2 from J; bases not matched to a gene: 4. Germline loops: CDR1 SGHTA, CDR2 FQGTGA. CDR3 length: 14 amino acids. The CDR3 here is CASSRDRVTDTQYF. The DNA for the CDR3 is TGTGCCAGCAGCCGGGACAGAGTCACAGATACGCAGTATTTT.

The CDR3 region has the DNA TGTGCCAGCAGTTTGAGGAGACAGTTCTATGGCTACACCTTC. Residues: CASSLRRQFYGYTF. This chain uses TRBV28 with TRBJ1-2; D perhaps matches TRBD1 (5 bases). V was shortened by 3 bases and J by 4 bases, with 12 bases between the two germline ends. Looked up from germline, CDR1 is MDHEN and CDR2 is SYDVKM. This CDR3 contains 14 residues.